The rows below give T cell receptor beta chains drawn from one sample of a study of cytomegalovirus exposure and HLA in healthy donors. The assay was immunoSEQ multiplex PCR, and TCRdb's table has in-frame clones only and misses some. The sample has about 270,000 clones, 75% to 90% seen once. Sequencing was carried out using PBMCs. These receptors came from a man aged 35-49 years in good health and CMV-seropositive. The CDR3 runs from the conserved cysteine through the conserved F or W. D genes are given only for firm matches. The listing skips clone size in some rows; elsewhere it reads once, few, many or a size class.

>-|13|TRBV27|-|TRBJ2-1
CASSLSVYNEQFF
TGTGCCAGCAGTTTATCCGTCTACAATGAGCAGTTCTTC
>-|15|TRBV27|TRBD2|TRBJ2-1
CASSLRLAGANEQFF
TGTGCCAGCAGTTTACGCCTAGCGGGAGCCAATGAGCAGTTCTTC
>-|15|TRBV7-9|TRBD1|TRBJ1-1
CASSQEEGAGTEAFF
TGTGCCAGCAGCCAAGAGGAGGGGGCGGGCACTGAAGCTTTCTTT
>-|14|TRBV6-5|TRBD1|TRBJ1-1
CASSRDRGRAEAFF
TGTGCCAGCAGCAGAGACAGGGGAAGGGCTGAAGCTTTCTTT
>-|17|TRBV5-8|-|TRBJ2-2
CASSLSSDYANTGELFF
TGTGCCAGCAGTTTGTCTAGCGACTACGCGAACACCGGGGAGCTGTTTTTT
>-|20|TRBV4-1|-|TRBJ2-7
CASSQDVPGVIFSSSYEQYF
TGCGCCAGCAGCCAAGATGTCCCAGGGGTCATCTTTTCGAGCTCCTACGAGCAGTACTTC
>-|14|TRBV27|-|TRBJ1-6
CASGRGPLNSPLHF
TGTGCCAGCGGGAGAGGGCCCTTGAATTCACCCCTCCACTTT
>-|15|TRBV19|-|TRBJ1-5
CASSMVGRAHQPQHF
TGTGCCAGTAGTATGGTGGGCAGGGCGCATCAGCCCCAGCATTTT
>-|16|TRBV7-6|TRBD2|TRBJ2-5
CASSLNPGGLQETQYF
TGTGCCAGCAGCTTAAACCCGGGGGGACTTCAGGAGACCCAGTACTTC
>-|16|TRBV28|-|TRBJ2-7
CASSLINGVSPYEQYF
TGTGCCAGCAGTTTAATTAACGGGGTATCACCCTACGAGCAGTACTTC
>-|13|TRBV7-2|TRBD2|TRBJ2-7
CASSLELAGRGYF
TGTGCCAGCAGCTTAGAACTAGCGGGTCGGGGGTACTTC
>-|15|TRBV7-9|-|TRBJ2-7
CASSSRDSSSYEQYF
TGTGCCAGCAGCTCCCGGGACTCAAGCTCCTACGAGCAGTACTTC
>-|14|TRBV7-9|-|TRBJ1-2
CASSLSDSRYGYTF
TGTGCCAGCAGCCTATCGGACAGTCGGTATGGCTACACCTTC
>-|17|TRBV5-1|TRBD1|TRBJ1-6
CASSSRSDRGQNSPLHF
TGCGCCAGCAGCTCTCGATCCGACAGGGGGCAAAATTCACCCCTCCACTTT
>-|15|TRBV7-2|-|TRBJ2-4
CASSPYELAKNIQYF
TGTGCCAGCAGCCCGTACGAGCTAGCCAAAAACATTCAGTACTTC
>-|19|TRBV28|TRBD2|TRBJ2-7
CASRLGWAGGPFTKYEQYF
TGTGCCAGCAGGCTTGGTTGGGCGGGAGGCCCCTTTACTAAATACGAGCAGTACTTC
>-|17|TRBV12-5|-|TRBJ2-5
CASGLPIPHTFQETQYF
TGTGCTAGTGGTTTGCCAATCCCGCACACGTTTCAAGAGACCCAGTACTTC
>-|12|TRBV30|-|TRBJ2-3
CAWSPGTDTQYF
TGTGCCTGGAGCCCAGGCACAGATACGCAGTATTTT
>once|13|TRBV29-1|-|TRBJ2-5
CSPSDREGWAQYF
TGCAGCCCCTCGGACAGGGAGGGGTGGGCCCAGTACTTC
>few|15|TRBV5-6|-|TRBJ1-4
CASSLFGGAGEKLFF
TGTGCCAGCAGCTTGTTCGGGGGGGCTGGTGAAAAACTGTTTTTT
>-|15|TRBV6-4|TRBD2|TRBJ2-7
CASSAGTSGPYEQYF
TGTGCCAGCAGTGCCGGGACTAGCGGCCCCTACGAGCAGTACTTC
>-|15|TRBV14|-|TRBJ2-2
CASSQDRGYTGELFF
TGTGCCAGCAGCCAAGATCGGGGATACACCGGGGAGCTGTTTTTT
>-|13|TRBV11-3|-|TRBJ2-7
CASSPGQGYEQYF
TGTGCCAGCAGCCCAGGCCAGGGCTACGAGCAGTACTTC
>once|15|TRBV5-5|-|TRBJ2-5
CASSYTSALGETQYF
TGTGCCAGCAGTTATACTAGTGCCCTAGGAGAGACCCAGTACTTC
>-|15|TRBV28|TRBD2|TRBJ2-7
CASRLRLAGPYEQYF
TGTGCCAGCAGGCTTAGACTAGCGGGGCCCTACGAGCAGTACTTC
>-|17|TRBV7-9|-|TRBJ2-7
CSSSAPERGGRSYEQYF
TGTTCCAGCAGCGCCCCCGAGAGGGGGGGGCGAAGCTACGAGCAGTACTTC
>-|15|TRBV27|-|TRBJ1-5
CASSFVQGNNQPQHF
TGTGCCAGCAGTTTTGTCCAGGGGAATAATCAGCCCCAGCATTTT
>few|15|TRBV7-6|TRBD2|TRBJ2-1
CASSLGGRARSEQFF
TGTGCCAGCAGCTTAGGCGGGAGGGCCAGGTCTGAGCAGTTCTTC
>-|14|TRBV2|TRBD2|TRBJ2-3
CASRLAGRTDTQYF
TGTGCCAGCCGACTAGCGGGCCGCACAGATACGCAGTATTTT
>-|16|TRBV6-5|-|TRBJ2-3
CASSYFELQEADTQYF
TGTGCCAGCAGTTATTTCGAGCTCCAGGAGGCAGATACGCAGTATTTT
>-|16|TRBV4-3|-|TRBJ2-3
CASRPSEGRYTDTQYF
TGCGCCAGCAGACCTTCGGAGGGCCGGTACACAGATACGCAGTATTTT
>-|15|TRBV7-2|-|TRBJ2-7
CASSPEVLHSYEQYF
TGTGCCAGCAGCCCAGAGGTACTCCACTCCTACGAGCAGTACTTC
>-|15|TRBV25-1|TRBD2|TRBJ2-1
CASSEREHGYNEQFF
TGTGCCAGCAGTGAGCGGGAGCATGGCTACAATGAGCAGTTCTTC
>-|12|TRBV5-1|TRBD1|TRBJ2-7
CASSLQGNEQYF
TGCGCCAGCAGCTTACAGGGGAACGAGCAGTACTTC
>-|13|TRBV7-3|TRBD2|TRBJ2-7
CASSLVIAGEQYF
TGTGCCAGCAGCCTGGTGATAGCGGGAGAGCAGTACTTC
>-|16|TRBV9|TRBD1|TRBJ1-6
CASSDVGQGQDSPLHF
TGTGCCAGCAGCGACGTGGGACAGGGGCAGGATTCACCCCTCCACTTT
>once|15|TRBV28|TRBD2|TRBJ2-7
CASSLPPSGSYEQYF
TGTGCCAGCAGCCTCCCCCCTAGCGGGAGCTACGAGCAGTACTTC
>-|16|TRBV4-3|TRBD2|TRBJ2-3
CASSQSSGSIADTQYF
TGCGCCAGCAGCCAATCTAGCGGGAGTATAGCAGATACGCAGTATTTT
>-|18|TRBV18|TRBD1|TRBJ1-2
CASSPPSGTGGTNYGYTF
TGTGCCAGCTCACCACCTTCCGGGACAGGGGGTACTAACTATGGCTACACCTTC
>-|14|TRBV16|-|TRBJ1-5
CASSQSDIRGPQHF
TGTGCCAGCAGCCAATCGGACATAAGGGGGCCCCAGCATTTT
>-|11|TRBV29-1|-|TRBJ1-1
CSVGRGVEAFF
TGCAGCGTTGGGAGGGGAGTGGAAGCTTTCTTT
>-|15|TRBV28|-|TRBJ2-2
CASSLAASSTGELFF
TGTGCCAGCAGTTTAGCGGCCAGCTCCACCGGGGAGCTGTTTTTT
>-|13|TRBV19|TRBD1|TRBJ2-7
CACGQGVAYEQYF
TGTGCCTGCGGACAGGGGGTAGCCTACGAGCAGTACTTC
>-|15|TRBV15|-|TRBJ2-1
CATSRGKTPYNEQFF
TGTGCCACCAGCAGAGGAAAGACTCCGTACAATGAGCAGTTCTTC
>-|14|TRBV6-5|-|TRBJ2-7
CASSAGQFTYEQYF
TGTGCCAGCAGTGCGGGACAGTTTACCTACGAGCAGTACTTC
>-|13|TRBV7-3|-|TRBJ1-1
CASSLTRNTEAFF
TGTGCCAGCAGCTTAACTCGGAACACTGAAGCTTTCTTT
>-|19|TRBV7-2|TRBD2|TRBJ2-7
CASSLRGLAGGILSYEQYF
TGTGCCAGCAGCTTAAGGGGCCTAGCGGGAGGCATTCTTTCCTACGAGCAGTACTTC
>once|13|TRBV5-6|TRBD2|TRBJ2-1
CARPSGRKYEQFF
TGTGCCAGACCTAGCGGGAGGAAGTATGAGCAGTTCTTC
>-|16|TRBV9|TRBD1|TRBJ2-5
CASSGRQGGQQETQYF
TGTGCCAGCAGCGGAAGACAGGGGGGCCAACAAGAGACCCAGTACTTC
>-|12|TRBV28|-|TRBJ2-2
CASSLLTGELFF
TGTGCCAGCAGTCTCCTTACCGGGGAGCTGTTTTTT
>once|15|TRBV7-9|TRBD1|TRBJ1-1
CASSRRQGVGTEAFF
TGTGCCAGCAGCCGGAGGCAGGGGGTGGGCACTGAAGCTTTCTTT
>-|18|TRBV19|TRBD1|TRBJ2-7
CASSATLPGTGASYEQYF
TGTGCCAGTAGTGCGACTTTACCCGGGACAGGGGCTTCCTACGAGCAGTACTTC
>few|13|TRBV6-5|-|TRBJ2-7
CASKAAGTHEQYF
TGTGCCAGCAAGGCCGCGGGGACCCACGAGCAGTACTTC
>-|12|TRBV30|-|TRBJ2-7
CAWSLFSYEQYF
TGTGCCTGGAGTCTCTTCAGTTACGAGCAGTACTTC
>-|15|TRBV2|-|TRBJ2-3
CASNPQGWGTDTQYF
TGTGCCAGCAATCCTCAGGGATGGGGCACAGATACGCAGTATTTT
>-|13|TRBV6-5|-|TRBJ2-1
CASSTTTGREQFF
TGTGCCAGCAGTACCACCACAGGGCGTGAGCAGTTCTTC
>few|16|TRBV6-5|-|TRBJ1-5
CASSYGGARSNQPQHF
TGTGCCAGCAGTTACGGGGGGGCGAGGAGCAATCAGCCCCAGCATTTT
>few|15|TRBV6-6|TRBD2|TRBJ2-3
CASSYAGADTDTQYF
TGTGCCAGCAGTTACGCGGGAGCCGACACAGATACGCAGTATTTT
>-|16|TRBV28|TRBD1|TRBJ1-5
CASSKHTGASNQPQHF
TGTGCCAGCAGCAAGCATACAGGGGCTAGCAATCAGCCCCAGCATTTT